The rows below give T cell receptor beta chains drawn from one sample of a study of response to subunit inactivated influenza vaccine. TCRdb called the RT-PCR reads again in MiXCR, with one record for every CDR3 protein. Among under 200,000 distinct CDR3 sequences listed, roughly 10% were seen once. The sample in question was non-naive T cells sorted from PBMCs, obtained about 6 weeks after vaccination. The receptors were gathered from a middle-aged man who received an inactivated influenza vaccine. CDR3s include the opening cysteine and the closing phenylalanine or tryptophan. A D gene is named only where the DNA matches it firmly. Size values are once, few and many counts, or a class for expanded clones, and some rows have none.

>TRBJ1-5|TRBV4-2|few|NA
CASSQYRGSNQPQHF
TGTGCCAGCAGCCAGTATAGAGGGAGCAATCAGCCCCAGCATTTT
>TRBJ2-3|TRBV6-4|few|NA
CASSDGQASTDTQYF
TGTGCCAGCAGTGACGGTCAGGCCAGCACAGATACGCAGTATTTT
>TRBJ2-1|TRBV4-3|many|TRBD2
CASSQDVRSGISDEQFF
TGCGCCAGCAGCCAAGATGTGCGGAGCGGGATAAGCGATGAGCAGTTCTTC
>TRBJ2-1|TRBV19|many|NA
CASSPLYSRGLGHEQFF
TGTGCCAGTAGCCCTCTTTACTCACGGGGCCTCGGCCATGAGCAGTTCTTC
>TRBJ2-5|TRBV7-9|few|NA
CASSLALGETQYF
TGTGCCAGCAGCTTAGCGCTTGGAGAGACCCAGTACTTC
>TRBJ1-1|TRBV13|NA|NA
CASSPLQVITEAFF
TGTGCCAGCAGCCCTCTACAGGTAATCACTGAAGCTTTCTTT
>TRBJ2-7|TRBV7-9|many|NA
CASSLVNSYEQYF
TGTGCCAGCAGCTTAGTCAACTCCTACGAGCAGTACTTC
>TRBJ1-4|TRBV18|few|NA
CASSPGRENEKLFF
TGTGCCAGCTCACCGGGACGGGAGAATGAAAAACTGTTTTTT
>TRBJ2-3|TRBV28|NA|NA
CASSSGYMDTQYF
TGTGCCAGCAGTAGCGGGTATATGGATACGCAGTATTTT
>TRBJ1-6|TRBV6-1|few|NA
CASSEMWTSSAPLHF
TGTGCCAGCAGTGAAATGTGGACAAGTAGTGCACCCCTCCACTTT
>TRBJ1-1|TRBV3-1|many|TRBD1
CASSQGQGGTEAFF
TGTGCCAGCAGCCAAGGGCAGGGGGGGACTGAAGCTTTCTTT
>TRBJ1-6|TRBV6-5|NA|NA
CASSYSGGPNNSPLHF
TGTGCCAGCAGTTACTCTGGGGGTCCAAATAATTCACCCCTCCACTTT
>TRBJ2-1|TRBV12-3/TRBV12-4|few|NA
CASSLQGRNEQFF
TGTGCCAGCAGTTTACAGGGGCGGAATGAGCAGTTCTTC
>TRBJ1-2|TRBV18|few|NA
CASSVDGYGYTF
TGTGCCAGCTCCGTCGATGGCTATGGCTACACCTTC
>TRBJ1-2|TRBV5-5|many|NA
CASTWGIYGGDYGYTF
TGTGCCAGCACCTGGGGTATCTACGGGGGGGACTATGGCTACACCTTC
>TRBJ1-2|TRBV3-1|NA|NA
CASSQEGGITF
TGTGCCAGCAGCCAAGAGGGGGGAATCACCTTC
>TRBJ2-5|TRBV28|few|NA
CASSAGARETQYF
TGTGCCAGCAGTGCCGGGGCCAGGGAGACCCAGTACTTC
>TRBJ2-1|TRBV7-9|NA|TRBD1
CASSSGTGHNEQFF
TGTGCCAGCAGCTCCGGGACAGGGCACAATGAGCAGTTCTTC
>TRBJ1-2|TRBV12-3/TRBV12-4|many|NA
CASSPRTLYGYTF
TGTGCCAGCAGTCCCCGGACCCTCTATGGCTACACCTTC
>TRBJ2-5|TRBV20-1|many|NA
CSARESSGRETQYF
TGCAGTGCTAGAGAGAGTAGCGGAAGAGAGACCCAGTACTTC
>TRBJ1-5|TRBV10-3|NA|NA
CAISGPKGQPQHF
TGTGCCATCAGTGGACCCAAGGGGCAGCCCCAGCATTTT
>TRBJ2-5|TRBV2|few|TRBD1
CASGKQGRETQYF
TGTGCCAGCGGAAAACAGGGGAGAGAGACCCAGTACTTC
>TRBJ2-3|TRBV24-1|NA|TRBD2
CATSDSTGTSGRVTDTQYF
TGTGCCACCAGTGATTCTACCGGGACTAGCGGGAGGGTCACAGATACGCAGTATTTT
>TRBJ2-2|TRBV4-3|few|NA
CASSQVEAGELFF
TGCGCCAGCAGCCAGGTAGAAGCCGGGGAGCTGTTTTTT
>TRBJ1-2|TRBV20-1|NA|TRBD1
CSTFGTGGYGYTF
TGCAGCACATTTGGGACAGGGGGTTATGGCTACACCTTC
>TRBJ2-7|TRBV6-1|NA|TRBD1
CASSERTGGPYEQYF
TGTGCCAGCAGTGAACGGACAGGGGGTCCCTACGAGCAGTACTTC
>TRBJ1-3|TRBV20-1|NA|NA
CSPQTLSGNTIYF
TGCAGTCCACAAACACTCTCTGGAAACACCATATATTTT
>TRBJ2-5|TRBV7-2|NA|NA
CASSSWTSVETQYF
TGTGCCAGCAGCTCGTGGACGAGCGTGGAGACCCAGTACTTC
>TRBJ2-5|TRBV20-1|few|NA
CSAKQEPAAQYF
TGCAGTGCTAAGCAGGAGCCAGCGGCCCAGTACTTC